The 9 T cell receptor beta chains below all came from one sample that was sequenced in a study of control samples from healthy donors and cancer patients. The assay was immunoSEQ multiplex PCR, and TCRdb's table has in-frame clones only and misses some. This table holds more than 95,000 clones, 93% found once. Sequencing used blood. Receptors were obtained from a man aged 25 to 40 in good health.

The V call is TRBV5-6, the J call TRBJ2-3; 9 nucleotides agree with TRBD2. V shed 0 bases, J shed 3 bases, and the junction held 5 bases outside the gene matches. The CDR3 runs to 16 residues. From germline, CDR1 is SGHDT and CDR2 YYEEEE. The CDR3 DNA follows: TGTGCCAGCAGCTTGGTAGTTAGCGGGGGTACAGATACGCAGTATTTT. The encoded protein is CASSLVVSGGTDTQYF.

This chain joins TRBV6-5 and TRBJ1-2, with D uncertain. The V gene lost 6 bases and the J gene lost 8 bases, with 22 bases spanning the gap. The germline V gene encodes CDR1 MNHEY and CDR2 SVGAGI. The CDR3 length is 15 residues. The CDR3 loop is CASRSGRLSGEGYTF. The CDR3 DNA is TGTGCCAGCAGGAGTGGGAGACTTTCCGGGGAGGGCTACACCTTC.

The chain combines TRBV5-6 with TRBJ2-7, with 7 bases that match TRBD1. V was pared by 8 bases and J by 5 bases, with 19 bases of the junction left unmatched. From germline, CDR1 is SGHDT and CDR2 YYEEEE. The CDR3 consists of 16 residues. This CDR3 reads CASTPHTGEGGNEQYV. DNA of the CDR3: TGTGCCAGTACCCCCCACACAGGGGAAGGTGGGAACGAGCAGTACGTC.

The chain links TRBV5-6 to TRBJ2-2; D might be TRBD2 (6 bases). The length of the CDR3 is 17 residues. V was shortened by 0 bases and J by 3 bases, with 15 bases between the two germline ends. Germline V lookup: CDR1 SGHDT, CDR2 YYEEEE. CDR3: CASSLDIGGGDTGELFF. CDR3 bases: TGTGCCAGCAGCTTGGATATTGGGGGAGGCGACACCGGGGAGCTGTTTTTT.

Worth noting for this clone: A junction boundary mismatches the germline segment, possibly from a read error. The chain has TRBV19 and TRBJ1-2; possible D gene TRBD1, 5 bases. CDR3 size: 13 residues. In germline, CDR1 is LNHDA, CDR2 SQIVND (reference sequence). The chain's CDR3 is CGSTVGGAYGYTF. The CDR3 DNA sequence: TGTGGCAGTACCGTGGGAGGGGCCTATGGCTACACCTTC.

The chain uses TRBV18 and TRBJ1-1, with D hard to call. The V end was cut by 2 bases, the J end by 6 bases, with 10 bases between. This CDR3 has 13 amino acids. The germline V gene encodes CDR1 KGHSH and CDR2 LQKENI. The CDR3 nucleotides read TGTGCCAGCTCACCATGGGCGGGAGCTGAAGCTTTCTTT. This encodes CASSPWAGAEAFF. Variable domain in full (rest from reference TRBV18 and TRBJ1-1): NAGVMQNPRHLVRRRGQEARLRCSPMKGHSHVYWYRQLPEEGLKFMVYLQKENIIDESGMPKERFSAEFPKEGPSILRIQQVVRGDSAAYFCASSPWAGAEAFFGQGTRLTVV.

The chain combines TRBV24-1 with TRBJ1-2; no clear D. The CDR3 totals 15 residues. Germline lookup yields CDR1 KGHDR and CDR2 SFDVKD. The ends were cut back, 3 bases at V and 7 bases at J, with 17 bases in the middle. The DNA of the CDR3 is TGTGCCACCAGTGATAACCGGGCCGGGCGGAGTGGCTACACCTTC. It yields the protein CATSDNRAGRSGYTF.

This clone came up once. The germline gene is not matched at one end of the junction; a read error may be the cause. The gene calls are TRBV28 and TRBJ1-2, with D uncertain. The CDR3 contains 12 residues. Germline values: CDR1 MDHEN, CDR2 SYDVKM. The CDR3 here is CASSLRTAKINF. CDR3 DNA: TGTGCCAGCAGTTTAAGAACGGCAAAGATAAACTTC.

The chain is built from TRBV14 and TRBJ1-1; TRBD1 might be the D (5 bases). This CDR3 region has 16 residues. Germline V gene sequence: CDR1 SGHDN, CDR2 FVKESK. With 3 bases removed from V and 3 bases from J, the gap between germline ends came to 17 bases. CDR3 protein: CASSQISSRGYTEAFF. The CDR3 DNA reads TGTGCCAGCAGCCAGATTAGCAGCCGGGGGTACACTGAAGCTTTCTTT.